The sequence of this TCR beta chain was determined in a study of shared clonotypes between healthy human individuals (TCRdb year 2020). For the wider study: The cohort comprised a couple of women and a few men aged 18 to 49 years. To increase sequencing depth and limit assay-specific biases, different laboratories used diverse techniques to prepare libraries and sequence TCR repertoires. The study deeply sequenced blood TCR repertoires of 5 or 6 healthy adults to estimate repertoire size and the extent of clonotype sharing between individuals. For each donor, CD4 naive and CD4 memory were each run on three plates, CD8 naive on two plates, and CD8 memory on one plate. Leukapheresis yielded between about 0.85 and 10 billion PBMCs per donor.

Remarks on this clone: The antigen it binds to is not known. Base qualities are missing; no much larger clone stands one base away.

Results and caveats for the whole study, not just this receptor: Sharing across four donors was observed for approximately 5% of naive CD4, under 4% of naive CD8, around 2.5% of memory CD4, and around 0.4% of memory CD8 clonotypes. Incomplete sequencing was indicated by rarefaction of sorted-subset datasets, despite the large sequencing depth. Clonotypes shared by all four sorted-subset donors showed higher generation probabilities than non-shared clonotypes. Sampling was restricted to blood, and TCR repertoires in tissues likely differ from the TCR repertoires found in blood. Pairwise subsampling indicated that sequencing depth was expected to affect the degree of clonotype sharing among donors. Naive subsets generally had larger estimated clonotype richness than memory subsets did. The genetic and exposure-history diversity represented was limited by the small number of donors.

V is shortened by 4 bases, J by 5 bases, and the region joining them spans 12 bases. CDR1 and CDR2 (SGHDT, YYEEEE) derive from the germline V gene. The CDR3 measures 14 amino acids from cysteine to phenylalanine. Of the read, only the CDR3 DNA is kept; its 42 bases are in frame from base 1. Using the deep immunoSEQ assay, multiplex PCR amplified TCR CDR3 regions from genomic DNA. Extracted genomic DNA from each cell subset was distributed evenly across all wells of several immunoSEQ 96-well plates, and each plate was treated as a replicate. For sorted subsets, roughly 190 ng of genomic DNA, equivalent to around 31,000 T cell genomes, went into each replicate PCR. The purified libraries were quantified using a Qubit 3.0 fluorometer, sized with a Bioanalyzer 2100, and then quantified again using the KAPA Library Quantification kit. Each immunoSEQ 96-well plate was sequenced on its own single-read 150-cycle Illumina NextSeq 550 flow cell. The source study handled its data this way. Because the immunoSEQ output included only junctional sequences and no quality scores, the filtering could not be the same as the filtering used for full-length reads. To assign V/J genes and CDR3, sequences were annotated using PyIR, a Python wrapper for IgBLAST v1.9, with IMGT germline references. Reads were filtered out if the reads had weak V/J assignments (E-value above 1e-6), no CDR3, stop codons, out-of-frame junctions, or ambiguous translated residues. V3J clonotypes were defined by identical inferred V gene, J gene, and CDR3 amino acid sequence. Percentage overlap between repertoires was computed as shared unique clonotypes divided by the size of the smaller repertoire. RTK rarefaction, the Chao1 estimator, and Recon v2.1 estimates of unobserved clonotypes were used to assess repertoire richness. OLGA was used to compute generation probabilities for all TCRbeta clonotypes that the gDNA method yielded from a few donors. The table comes from immuneACCESS by way of TCRdb, which keeps in-frame sequences with V and J called. Part of the clones is missing from these tables; in studies checked, under half for an unresolved V gene and the rest for unknown reasons. That table supplies the V and J calls and clone size; D and trimming were determined from the DNA. Here the sample has roughly 2,500,000 clones; approximately 93% occur a single time. About 0.34% of the sample is taken by the ten largest.

The donors were healthy, HIV-negative adults who had no recently reported acute infections or vaccinations. Every donor was a Caucasian adult living in Nashville, Tennessee, USA. CD4+ T cells were enriched through magnetic negative selection, after which naive cells were positively selected on CD45RA and the remaining negative fraction served as the memory subset. Blood was collected by leukapheresis, and PBMCs were isolated by Ficoll-Histopaque density gradient centrifugation and then cryopreserved in liquid nitrogen vapor phase. Analytical flow cytometry was used to check the purity and quantity of each magnetically sorted T cell population. Genomic DNA was isolated from each sorted fraction and quantified by UV absorbance on a Nanodrop 2000c.

Recombination linked TRBV5-6 to TRBJ2-2, with no reliable assignment of the D segment. The source of this sequence is a man between 18 and 35 years old in good health. Some clones in this sample may be carry-over from other donors' samples. The specimen sequenced was naive CD4+ T cells from PBMCs. Read against the paper, the sample's cell subset or site label means: CD45RA+ positively selected. The sequence in DNA is TGTGCCAGCAGCCTGAACCATAGGACCGGGGAGCTGTTTTTT. The translation is CASSLNHRTGELFF.